The 13 T cell receptor beta chains reported below all come from one sample, sequenced in a study of blood T cell repertoires in COVID-19. TCRdb's copy holds only in-frame clones and misses some; the assay was immunoSEQ multiplex PCR. The sample has roughly 320,000 clones; approximately 85% are singletons. The specimen sequenced was peripheral blood. These receptors were collected from a human donor in a cohort sampled during active COVID-19.

The rearrangement uses TRBV14 and TRBJ1-5, with D uncertain. The CDR3 has 13 residues. Germline CDR1 SGHDN, CDR2 FVKESK. Trimming pared 1 base from V and 4 bases from J, leaving 5 bases between. As DNA, the CDR3 is TGTGCCAGCAGCCAAGGTGAGAATCAGCCCCAGCATTTT. This translates into CASSQGENQPQHF.

The V call is TRBV19, the J call TRBJ1-2, with a tentative D call TRBD1 (6 bases). The CDR3 totals 14 residues. The V end was cut by 5 bases, the J end by 4 bases, with 14 bases between. Per germline, CDR1 LNHDA and CDR2 SQIVND (reference sequence). The CDR3 coding sequence is TGTGCCAGTAGTTCACGCGGACAGTTCTATGGCTACACCTTC. Translated: CASSSRGQFYGYTF.

The chain uses TRBV5-6 and TRBJ2-3, with D perhaps TRBD2 (5 bases). The CDR3 spans 15 residues. V was shortened by 4 bases and J by 2 bases, with 14 bases between the two germline ends. CDR1 and CDR2 (germline): SGHDT, YYEEEE. The CDR3 nucleotides read TGTGCCAGCAGCGGTGGAGGCAAGACCACAGATACGCAGTATTTT. Translation gives CASSGGGKTTDTQYF.

The genes are TRBV5-4 and TRBJ1-1, with 8 positions matching TRBD1. J was trimmed by 0 bases and V by 1 base; bases with no gene match: 11. Germline V gene data show CDR1 as SGHNT and CDR2 as YYREEE (reference sequence). This CDR3 spans 18 amino acids. DNA for the CDR3: TGTGCCAGCAGCTTGTCCCGACAGGGGCCTTGGCTGAACACTGAAGCTTTCTTT. This translates into CASSLSRQGPWLNTEAFF.

This clone has at least ten counts. The chain uses TRBV13 and TRBJ1-2, with D tentatively TRBD1 (5 bases). Looked up from germline, CDR1 is PRHDT and CDR2 is FYEKMQ (reference sequence). Trimming cost V 5 bases and J 6 bases, with 22 bases left between them. The CDR3 runs to 16 residues. CDR3 protein: CASSGSGTSTRHGYTF. CDR3 DNA: TGTGCCAGCAGCGGTTCCGGGACTTCAACGCGACATGGCTACACCTTC.

The genes are TRBV2 and TRBJ1-1, with D possibly matching TRBD1 (6 bases). The CDR3 length is 11 residues. The V end lost 6 bases, the J end lost 7 bases, and 9 bases lay between the germline ends. Per the germline V gene, CDR1 is SNHLY and CDR2 is FYNNEI. CDR3 DNA: TGTGCCAGCAGCCAGGGGTATGAAGCTTTCTTT. The encoded protein is CASSQGYEAFF. The full variable domain, in which reference TRBV2 and TRBJ1-1 provide the parts outside the CDR3, is EPEVTQTPSHQVTQMGQEVILRCVPISNHLYFYWYRQILGQKVEFLVSFYNNEISEKSEIFDDQFSVERPDGSNFTLKIRSTKLEDSAMYFCASSQGYEAFFGQGTRLTVV.

In its sample, this clone was seen once. The chain carries TRBV5-1 and TRBJ2-3, with 11 bases aligning to TRBD2. J lost 6 bases, V lost 4 bases, and 13 bases had no gene match. The CDR3 contains 17 residues. Looked up from germline, CDR1 is SGHRS and CDR2 is YFSETQ. The CDR3 sequence is CASSPGATSGVTDTQYF. The CDR3 nucleotides are TGCGCCAGCAGCCCGGGCGCGACTAGCGGGGTGACTGATACGCAGTATTTT.

About this clone itself: Other DNA sequences in the same sample also yield this CDR3. DNA of the CDR3: TGTGCCAGCAGGGGGGGGGCTTACAATGAGCAGTTCTTC. Its protein is CASRGGAYNEQFF. The rearrangement joins TRBV2 to TRBJ2-1; a possible D gene is TRBD2 (7 bases). The CDR3 is 13 residues long. The germline V and J ends were trimmed by 6 bases and 4 bases, with 10 bases remaining between them. The germline V gene has CDR1 SNHLY and CDR2 FYNNEI.

The chain links TRBV6-5 to TRBJ1-1; 7 bases line up with TRBD1. Trimming at V came to 7 bases and at J to 2 bases, leaving 7 bases not matched to a gene. Germline CDR1 reads MNHEY; CDR2 reads SVGAGI. CDR3 length equals 14 residues. CDR3 nucleotides: TGTGCCAGCACTCTCAGGGGGTTAAACACTGAAGCTTTCTTT. It codes for CASTLRGLNTEAFF.

J is TRBJ1-1 and V is TRBV9; D gene ambiguous. This CDR3 is built from 16 residues. V was cut by 0 bases and J by 3 bases, with 15 bases left in between. CDR1 is SGDLS, CDR2 YYNGEE, per germline. The CDR3 DNA reads as TGTGCCAGCAGCGTAGCGATCGGAGGCCGGTACACTGAAGCTTTCTTT. Its protein is CASSVAIGGRYTEAFF.

V gene TRBV6-5 combines with J gene TRBJ2-5, with 10 bases identical to TRBD1. This CDR3 is 15 amino acids long. V lost 5 bases, J lost 4 bases, and 7 bases stayed unmatched. Germline V lookup: CDR1 MNHEY, CDR2 SVGAGI. CDR3 loop: CASSTDRGSGETQYF. Here the CDR3 DNA reads TGTGCCAGCAGTACGGACAGGGGGTCGGGAGAGACCCAGTACTTC.

The chain carries TRBV18 and TRBJ1-2; D is unclear. The CDR3 loop spans 13 amino acids. The germline CDR1 and CDR2 sequences are KGHSH and LQKENI. Trimming cost V 3 bases and J 7 bases, with 12 bases left between them. The CDR3 DNA reads TGTGCCAGCTCACCGGCGGCGATGGGTGGCTACACCTTC. Amino acids: CASSPAAMGGYTF.

The genes are TRBV6-5 and TRBJ1-1; unclear D gene. Germline assignment: CDR1 MNHEY and CDR2 SVGAGI. The germline V and J ends were trimmed by 10 bases and 3 bases, with 12 bases remaining between them. The length of the CDR3 is 12 residues. The CDR3 loop reads CATNSGYTEAFF. The DNA of the CDR3 is TGTGCCACCAACTCAGGTTACACTGAAGCTTTCTTT.